This T cell receptor (beta chain) was documented in a study of blood T cell repertoires in COVID-19. Study at large: Material from acute and convalescent COVID-19 was sourced from the United States, Italy and Spain.

Per the original methods: Reference gene primer amplification gave nucleated cell count estimates. The protocol was immunoSEQ multiplex PCR, while the TCRdb copy is restricted to in-frame clones and leaves out a portion. The V and J calls and the clone size are those of that table, but D and trimming were determined from the DNA. The sample consists of fewer than 250,000 clones, 70% to 85% of them appearing once. Trimming at V came to 5 bases and at J to 9 bases, leaving 14 bases not matched to a gene. CDR3 length equals 17 residues. The germline V gene has CDR1 LNHDA and CDR2 SQIVND (reference sequence).

The sequencing sample was made of peripheral blood. The sequence derives from a woman of 80 years or more with acute or convalescent COVID-19. The J gene is TRBJ2-1, the V gene TRBV19; 12 nucleotides align to TRBD2. The CDR3 sequence: CASSGRTSGKGIGEQFF. DNA of the CDR3: TGTGCCAGTAGTGGGCGGACTAGCGGGAAAGGCATAGGTGAGCAGTTCTTC.